These T cell receptor beta chains were read from a single sample in a study of T-cell memory formation after mild COVID-19. TCRdb re-called the 5' RACE reads with MiXCR, one entry per CDR3 protein. The top ten clones hold approximately 40% of a sample with over 95,000 distinct CDR3 sequences, 20% to 25% of them seen once. Material: PBMCs or a T cell subset sorted from them (not recorded which). All receptors derive from a man aged 18 to 29 who had mild COVID-19 (a few samples of this study predate the infection). Cell type and time point are not known. Both conserved end residues are part of each CDR3. A D gene is named only where the DNA matches it firmly. Clone size is stated in some rows and not others, as once, few, many or a class when expanded.

.	TRBD2	TRBJ2-1	TRBV6-5	CASSYSRGESYNEQFF	TGTGCCAGCAGTTACTCCCGGGGGGAGTCCTACAATGAGCAGTTCTTC
.	TRBD1	TRBJ1-5	TRBV25-1	CASSEGTASNQPQHF	TGTGCCAGCAGTGAAGGGACAGCTAGCAATCAGCCCCAGCATTTT
few	.	TRBJ1-2	TRBV27	CASSLRRSYGYTF	TGTGCCAGCAGTTTACGGCGGTCCTATGGCTACACCTTC
.	TRBD2	TRBJ2-3	TRBV2	CATEERTSARTDTQYF	TGTGCCACAGAGGAAAGGACTAGCGCCCGCACAGATACGCAGTATTTT
few	.	TRBJ1-2	TRBV12-3/TRBV12-4	CASSFVRSNYGYTF	TGTGCCAGCAGTTTTGTCAGGAGTAACTATGGCTACACCTTC
few	.	TRBJ2-1	TRBV11-2	CASSLAGAYYNEQFF	TGTGCCAGCAGCTTAGCGGGGGCTTACTACAATGAGCAGTTCTTC
few	TRBD2	TRBJ2-2	TRBV29-1	CSVESAGGPSGGIGELFF	TGCAGCGTTGAATCCGCGGGAGGGCCCTCCGGTGGGATCGGGGAGCTGTTTTTT
.	.	TRBJ2-5	TRBV4-1	CASSRPPAPGETQYF	TGCGCCAGCAGCCGCCCTCCAGCACCGGGAGAGACCCAGTACTTC
.	TRBD2	TRBJ2-1	TRBV5-4	CASSAASGGNSYNEQFF	TGTGCCAGCAGCGCCGCTAGCGGGGGGAACTCCTACAATGAGCAGTTCTTC
few	TRBD1	TRBJ2-2	TRBV27	CASLGQDTGELFF	TGTGCCAGCCTGGGACAGGACACCGGGGAGCTGTTTTTT
.	TRBD2	TRBJ2-1	TRBV20-1	CSASVRRGVQNEQFF	TGCAGTGCTAGTGTTCGGCGGGGGGTCCAAAATGAGCAGTTCTTC
.	.	TRBJ2-5	TRBV27	CASSQWGYQETQYF	TGTGCCAGCAGTCAATGGGGGTACCAAGAGACCCAGTACTTC
once	.	TRBJ1-5	TRBV27	CASSLLPLSNQPQHF	TGTGCCAGCAGTTTACTCCCCCTTAGCAATCAGCCCCAGCATTTT
.	.	TRBJ2-1	TRBV7-9	CASSEQSSYNEQFF	TGTGCCAGCAGCGAGCAGAGTTCCTACAATGAGCAGTTCTTC
.	.	TRBJ2-3	TRBV24-1	CATSDLATDTQYF	TGTGCCACCAGTGACCTAGCAACAGATACGCAGTATTTT
.	TRBD1	TRBJ2-1	TRBV5-1	CASSGGQSSYNEQFF	TGCGCCAGCAGCGGGGGACAGAGCTCCTACAATGAGCAGTTCTTC
many	.	TRBJ2-1	TRBV7-3	CASSLRLSSYNEQFF	TGTGCCAGCAGCTTACGACTCTCCTCCTACAATGAGCAGTTCTTC
.	.	TRBJ2-1	TRBV7-9	CASSLFTGSQLYNEQFF	TGTGCCAGCAGCTTATTCACCGGGTCCCAGCTGTACAATGAGCAGTTCTTC
once	TRBD1	TRBJ1-5	TRBV28	CASSYRQGSNQPQHF	TGTGCCAGCAGTTATAGACAGGGTTCCAATCAGCCCCAGCATTTT
many	.	TRBJ1-2	TRBV6-6	CASSSHRDLRRDYGYTF	TGTGCCAGCAGTTCCCACCGGGACCTCAGAAGGGACTATGGCTACACCTTC
.	TRBD1	TRBJ1-1	TRBV12-3/TRBV12-4	CASSLAGDRGPLGTEAFF	TGTGCCAGCAGTTTAGCAGGGGACAGGGGGCCATTGGGCACTGAAGCTTTCTTT
.	TRBD1	TRBJ2-2	TRBV4-2	CASSRETGDHGELFF	TGTGCCAGCAGCCGAGAGACAGGGGACCACGGGGAGCTGTTTTTT
few	TRBD1	TRBJ2-1	TRBV29-1	CSVARDRDNEQFF	TGCAGCGTTGCCCGCGACAGGGACAATGAGCAGTTCTTC
few	TRBD2	TRBJ2-2	TRBV6-2/TRBV6-3	CASSYSGTGTTPTGELFF	TGTGCCAGCAGTTACTCGGGGACCGGGACTACGCCCACCGGGGAGCTGTTTTTT
.	.	TRBJ2-5	TRBV7-9	CASSLPGPQETQYF	TGTGCCAGCAGCTTACCCGGGCCCCAAGAGACCCAGTACTTC
few	.	TRBJ2-7	TRBV6-2/TRBV6-3	CASSYAEYEQYF	TGTGCCAGCAGTTACGCGGAGTACGAGCAGTACTTC
.	TRBD1	TRBJ1-2	TRBV5-6	CASSFGRTGNGYTF	TGTGCCAGCAGCTTCGGCCGGACAGGGAATGGCTACACCTTC
.	.	TRBJ2-7	TRBV4-1	CASRGAREQYF	TGCGCCAGCAGGGGAGCCCGCGAGCAGTACTTC
many	TRBD2	TRBJ2-5	TRBV5-6	CASSLASGIPQETQYF	TGTGCCAGCAGCTTGGCTAGCGGGATTCCCCAAGAGACCCAGTACTTC
.	TRBD2	TRBJ2-1	TRBV7-9	CASRRTSGSYYNEQFF	TGTGCCAGCAGACGGACTAGCGGGTCTTACTACAATGAGCAGTTCTTC
few	TRBD2	TRBJ2-2	TRBV4-1	CASSQDPGGGITGELFF	TGCGCCAGCAGCCAAGATCCGGGCGGGGGGATTACCGGGGAGCTGTTTTTT
.	.	TRBJ2-1	TRBV19	CASRDPGSYNEQFF	TGTGCCAGTAGGGACCCCGGCTCCTACAATGAGCAGTTCTTC